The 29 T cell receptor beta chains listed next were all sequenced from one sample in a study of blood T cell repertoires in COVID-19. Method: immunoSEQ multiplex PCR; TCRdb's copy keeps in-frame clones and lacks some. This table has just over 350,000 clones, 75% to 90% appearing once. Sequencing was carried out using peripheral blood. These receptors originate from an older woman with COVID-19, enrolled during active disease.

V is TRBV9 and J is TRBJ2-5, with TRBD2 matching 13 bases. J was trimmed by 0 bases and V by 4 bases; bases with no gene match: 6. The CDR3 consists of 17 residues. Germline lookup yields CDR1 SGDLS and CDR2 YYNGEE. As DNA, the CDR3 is TGTGCCAGCAGCCCAGGACTAGCGGGGGCCCACCAAGAGACCCAGTACTTC. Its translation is CASSPGLAGAHQETQYF.

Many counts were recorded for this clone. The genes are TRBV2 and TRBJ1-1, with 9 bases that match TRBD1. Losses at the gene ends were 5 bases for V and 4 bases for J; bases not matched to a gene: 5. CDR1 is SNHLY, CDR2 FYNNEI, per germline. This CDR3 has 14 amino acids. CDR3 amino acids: CASSQQGASTEAFF. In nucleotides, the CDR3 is TGTGCCAGCAGTCAACAGGGGGCGAGCACTGAAGCTTTCTTT.

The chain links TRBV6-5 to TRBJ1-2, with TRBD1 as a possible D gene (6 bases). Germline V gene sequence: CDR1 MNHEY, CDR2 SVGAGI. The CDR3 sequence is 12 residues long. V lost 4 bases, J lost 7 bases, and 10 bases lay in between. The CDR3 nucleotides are TGTGCCAGCAGTTTTACAGGGTTTGGCTACACCTTC. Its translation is CASSFTGFGYTF.

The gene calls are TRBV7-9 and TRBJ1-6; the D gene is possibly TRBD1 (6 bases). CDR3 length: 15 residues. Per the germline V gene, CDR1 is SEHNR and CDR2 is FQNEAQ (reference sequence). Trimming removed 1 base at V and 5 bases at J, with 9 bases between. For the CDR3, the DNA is TGTGCCAGCAGCTTAGACAGGGCCGATAATTCACCCCTCCACTTT. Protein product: CASSLDRADNSPLHF.

CDR3 nucleotide sequence: TGTGCCAGCAGTTCAAGGCAGGGGGCCTATGGCTACACCTTC. Translated, it gives CASSSRQGAYGYTF. The gene calls are TRBV6-5 and TRBJ1-2; 8 positions match TRBD1. The ends lost 4 bases at V and 4 bases at J; junction bases unmatched: 5. The CDR3 covers 14 residues. Germline lookup yields CDR1 MNHEY and CDR2 SVGAGI.

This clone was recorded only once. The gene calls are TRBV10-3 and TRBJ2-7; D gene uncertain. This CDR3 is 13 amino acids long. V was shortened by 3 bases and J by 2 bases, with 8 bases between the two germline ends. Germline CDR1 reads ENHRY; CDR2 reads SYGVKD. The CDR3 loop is CAISETYPYEQYF. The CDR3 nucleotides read TGTGCCATCAGTGAAACTTACCCCTACGAGCAGTACTTC.

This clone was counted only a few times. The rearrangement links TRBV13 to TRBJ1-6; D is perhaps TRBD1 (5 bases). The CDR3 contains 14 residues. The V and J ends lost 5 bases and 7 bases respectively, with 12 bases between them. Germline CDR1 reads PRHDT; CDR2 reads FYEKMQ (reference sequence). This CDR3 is CASSGRALNSPLHF. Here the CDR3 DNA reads TGTGCCAGCAGCGGCAGGGCCCTAAATTCACCCCTCCACTTT.

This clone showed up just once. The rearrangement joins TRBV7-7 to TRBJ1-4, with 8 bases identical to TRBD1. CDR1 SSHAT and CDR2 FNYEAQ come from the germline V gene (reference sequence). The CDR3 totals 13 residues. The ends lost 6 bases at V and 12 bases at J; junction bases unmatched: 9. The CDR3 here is CASSKRTGLELFF. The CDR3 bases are TGTGCCAGCAGTAAAAGGACAGGGCTCGAACTGTTTTTT.

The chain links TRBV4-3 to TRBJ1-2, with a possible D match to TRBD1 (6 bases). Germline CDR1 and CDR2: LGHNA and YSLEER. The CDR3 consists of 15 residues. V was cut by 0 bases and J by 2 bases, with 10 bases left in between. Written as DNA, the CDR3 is TGCGCCAGCAGCCAAGAGAGGACAGCGAACTATGGCTACACCTTC. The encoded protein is CASSQERTANYGYTF.

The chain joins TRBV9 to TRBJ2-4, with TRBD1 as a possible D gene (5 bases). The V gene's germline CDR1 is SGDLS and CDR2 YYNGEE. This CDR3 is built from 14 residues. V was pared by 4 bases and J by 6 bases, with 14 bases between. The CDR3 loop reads CASSTTAQGNIQYF. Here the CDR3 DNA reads TGTGCCAGCAGCACAACTGCCCAGGGAAACATTCAGTACTTC.

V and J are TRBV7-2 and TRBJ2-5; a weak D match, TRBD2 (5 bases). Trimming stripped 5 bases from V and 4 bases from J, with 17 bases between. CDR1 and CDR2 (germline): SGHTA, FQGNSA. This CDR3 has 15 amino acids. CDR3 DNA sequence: TGTGCCAGCAGCCCTTCTGGTGGACTCGGAGAGACCCAGTACTTC. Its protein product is CASSPSGGLGETQYF.

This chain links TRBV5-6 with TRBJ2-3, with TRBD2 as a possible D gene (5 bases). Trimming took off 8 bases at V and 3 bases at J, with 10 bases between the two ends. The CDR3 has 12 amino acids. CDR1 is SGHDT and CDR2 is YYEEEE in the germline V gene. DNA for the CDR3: TGTGCCAGTGAACGAGGGACAGATACGCAGTATTTT. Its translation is CASERGTDTQYF.

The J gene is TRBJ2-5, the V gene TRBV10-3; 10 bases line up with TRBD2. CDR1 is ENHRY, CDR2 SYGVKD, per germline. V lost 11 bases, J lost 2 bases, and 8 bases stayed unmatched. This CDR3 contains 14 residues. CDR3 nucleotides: TGTGCCTCCGCCGGGACTAGCGCACAAGAGACCCAGTACTTC. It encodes CASAGTSAQETQYF.

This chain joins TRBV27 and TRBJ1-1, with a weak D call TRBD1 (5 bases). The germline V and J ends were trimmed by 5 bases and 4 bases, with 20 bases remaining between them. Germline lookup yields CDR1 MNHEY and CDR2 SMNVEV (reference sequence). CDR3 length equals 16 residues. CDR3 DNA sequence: TGTGCCAGCAGTCCCCCGCGGGACTACGGGGGCACTGAAGCTTTCTTT. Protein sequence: CASSPPRDYGGTEAFF.

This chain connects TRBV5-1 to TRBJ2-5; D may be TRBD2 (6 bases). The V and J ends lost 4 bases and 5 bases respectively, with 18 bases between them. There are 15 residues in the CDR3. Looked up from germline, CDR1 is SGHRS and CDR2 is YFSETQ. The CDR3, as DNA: TGCGCCAGCAGCCAGGTACGGGGGACGTGGGAGACCCAGTACTTC. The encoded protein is CASSQVRGTWETQYF.

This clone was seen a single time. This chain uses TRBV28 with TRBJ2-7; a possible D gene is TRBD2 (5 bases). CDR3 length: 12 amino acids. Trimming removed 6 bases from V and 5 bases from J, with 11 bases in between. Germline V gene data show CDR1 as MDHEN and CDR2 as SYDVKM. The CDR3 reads CASRQTRDEQYF. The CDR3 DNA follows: TGTGCCAGCAGACAAACTAGGGACGAGCAGTACTTC.

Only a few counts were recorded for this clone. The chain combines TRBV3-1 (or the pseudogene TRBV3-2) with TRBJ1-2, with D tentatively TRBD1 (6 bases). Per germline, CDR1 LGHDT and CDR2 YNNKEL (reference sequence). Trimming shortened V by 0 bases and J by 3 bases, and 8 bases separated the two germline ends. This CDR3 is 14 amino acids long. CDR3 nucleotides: TGTGCCAGCAGCCAAGACAGGGGTGACTATGGCTACACCTTC. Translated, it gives CASSQDRGDYGYTF.

The CDR3, as DNA: TGCGCCAGCAGCCAAGATAGGGGACTCTCGTACCAAGAGACCCAGTACTTC. Translation: CASSQDRGLSYQETQYF. The chain is built from TRBV4-1 and TRBJ2-5, with a tentative D call TRBD2 (6 bases). The length of the CDR3 is 17 residues. Trimming cost V 0 bases and J 0 bases, with 14 bases left between them. CDR1 MGHRA and CDR2 YSYEKL come from the germline V gene.

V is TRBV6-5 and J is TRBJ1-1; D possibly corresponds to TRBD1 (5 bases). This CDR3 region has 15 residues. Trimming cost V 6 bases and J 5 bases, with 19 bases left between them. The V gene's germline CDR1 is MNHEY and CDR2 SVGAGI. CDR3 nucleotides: TGTGCCAGCAGCCTGACCCAGGGAGGTGGGACTGAAGCTTTCTTT. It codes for CASSLTQGGGTEAFF.

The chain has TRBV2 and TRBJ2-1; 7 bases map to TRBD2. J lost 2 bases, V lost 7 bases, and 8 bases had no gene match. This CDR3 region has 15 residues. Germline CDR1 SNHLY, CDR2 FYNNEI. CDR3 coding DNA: TGTGCCAGCAAACGGGGCCTAGCGGCCTACAATGAGCAGTTCTTC. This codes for CASKRGLAAYNEQFF.

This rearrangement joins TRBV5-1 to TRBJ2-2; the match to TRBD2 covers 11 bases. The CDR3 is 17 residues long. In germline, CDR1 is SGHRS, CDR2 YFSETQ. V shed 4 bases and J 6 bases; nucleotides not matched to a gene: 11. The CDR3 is CASSPTHSGGASGELFF. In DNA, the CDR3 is TGCGCCAGCAGCCCGACCCATAGCGGGGGGGCTTCCGGGGAGCTGTTTTTT.

Here the CDR3 DNA reads TGTGCCAGCAGCTTACCGGGACTAGCGGATCGCACAGATACGCAGTATTTT. Protein: CASSLPGLADRTDTQYF. V usage is TRBV11-2 and J usage is TRBJ2-3; 11 bases match TRBD2. CDR3 length equals 17 residues. V trimming: 2 bases; J trimming: 1 base; junction bases outside the gene matches: 5. Looked up from germline, CDR1 is SGHAT and CDR2 is FQNNGV.

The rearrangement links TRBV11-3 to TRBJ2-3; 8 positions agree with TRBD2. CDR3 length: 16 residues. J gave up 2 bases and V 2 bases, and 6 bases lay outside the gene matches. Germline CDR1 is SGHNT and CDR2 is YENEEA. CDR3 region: CASSLLSGGLTDTQYF. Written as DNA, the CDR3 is TGTGCCAGCAGCTTATTGAGCGGGGGTCTCACAGATACGCAGTATTTT.

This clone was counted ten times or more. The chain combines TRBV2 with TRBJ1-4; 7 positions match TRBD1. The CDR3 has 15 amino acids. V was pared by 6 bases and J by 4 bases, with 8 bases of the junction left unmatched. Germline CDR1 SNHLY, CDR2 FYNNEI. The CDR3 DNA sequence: TGTGCCAGCAGCGGCAGACAGGGAGGTAATGAAAAACTGTTTTTT. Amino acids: CASSGRQGGNEKLFF.

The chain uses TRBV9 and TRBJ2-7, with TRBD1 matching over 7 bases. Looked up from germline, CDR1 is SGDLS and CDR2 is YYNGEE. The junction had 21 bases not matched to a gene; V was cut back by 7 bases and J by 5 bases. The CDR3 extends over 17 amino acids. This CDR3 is CASAGTADLGESDEQYF. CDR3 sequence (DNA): TGTGCCAGCGCCGGGACAGCTGACCTTGGGGAGTCGGACGAGCAGTACTTC.

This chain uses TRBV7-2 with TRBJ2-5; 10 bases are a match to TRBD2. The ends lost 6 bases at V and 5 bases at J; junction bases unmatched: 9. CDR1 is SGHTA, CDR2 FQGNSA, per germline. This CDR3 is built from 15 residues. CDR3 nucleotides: TGTGCCAGCAGTCGTAGCGGGGGGAGATACGAGACCCAGTACTTC. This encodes CASSRSGGRYETQYF.

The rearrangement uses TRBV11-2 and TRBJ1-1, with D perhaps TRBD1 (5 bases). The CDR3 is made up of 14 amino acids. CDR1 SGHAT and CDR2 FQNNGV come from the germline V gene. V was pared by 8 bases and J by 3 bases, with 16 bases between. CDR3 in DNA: TGTGCCAGCGCGTCGTTGAGCAGGGACACTGAAGCTTTCTTT. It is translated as CASASLSRDTEAFF. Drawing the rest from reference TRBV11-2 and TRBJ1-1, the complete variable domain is EAGVAQSPRYKIIEKRQSVAFWCNPISGHATLYWYQQILGQGPKLLIQFQNNGVVDDSQLPKDRFSAERLKGVDSTLKIQPAKLEDSAVYLCASASLSRDTEAFFGQGTRLTVV.

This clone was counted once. The CDR3 DNA reads as TGCACCAGCAGCCAAGGATGGAAAGAGGGCACTGAAGCTTTCTTT. This translates into CTSSQGWKEGTEAFF. This sequence joins TRBV1 and TRBJ1-1. TRBV1 corresponds to a pseudogene. The CDR3 extends over 15 amino acids.

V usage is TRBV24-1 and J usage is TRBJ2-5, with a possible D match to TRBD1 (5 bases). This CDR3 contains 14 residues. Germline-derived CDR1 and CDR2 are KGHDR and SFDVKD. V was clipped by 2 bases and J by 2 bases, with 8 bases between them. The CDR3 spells CATSDSGKQETQYF. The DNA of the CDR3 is TGTGCCACCAGTGATTCAGGGAAGCAAGAGACCCAGTACTTC.